Listed below are T cell receptor beta chains from one sample, sequenced in a study of blood T cell repertoires in COVID-19. The method was immunoSEQ multiplex PCR; TCRdb's version includes in-frame clones alone and lacks a portion of them. The repertoire has about 88,000 clones, roughly 90% of them found once; the top ten carry 1.5% to 2%. The source material was peripheral blood. The receptors shown here come from a man between 60 and 70 years old with acute or convalescent COVID-19. The CDR3 runs from the conserved cysteine through the conserved F or W. A D gene is named only where the DNA matches it firmly. Size is omitted from some rows. Given values are once, few, many or a class for expanded clones.

-	TRBV28	-	TRBJ2-1	CASSFSWPSNEQFF	TGTGCCAGCAGTTTTTCCTGGCCTAGCAATGAGCAGTTCTTC
-	TRBV7-9	TRBD1	TRBJ1-4	CASSDYRGAQTNEKLFF	TGTGCCAGCAGCGACTACAGGGGGGCTCAAACTAATGAAAAACTGTTTTTT
-	TRBV7-2	-	TRBJ2-5	CASSLGNSGLRLTQYF	TGTGCCAGCAGCTTAGGTAATTCGGGACTTCGGTTGACCCAGTACTTC
-	TRBV19	-	TRBJ1-5	CASSGPGGNQPQHF	TGTGCCAGTAGTGGGCCCGGCGGGAATCAGCCCCAGCATTTT
-	TRBV7-9	TRBD1	TRBJ2-5	CASSLRTGGAETQYF	TGTGCCAGCAGCTTGAGGACAGGGGGCGCGGAGACCCAGTACTTC
-	TRBV15	-	TRBJ1-1	CATSRDFVSNTEAFF	TGTGCCACCAGCAGAGATTTTGTCTCGAACACTGAAGCTTTCTTT
-	TRBV5-4	TRBD1	TRBJ2-5	CASSLEGQGKETQYF	TGTGCCAGCAGCTTGGAGGGACAGGGGAAGGAGACCCAGTACTTC
-	TRBV2	TRBD2	TRBJ2-3	CASSKTSRTDTQYF	TGTGCCAGCAGTAAGACTAGCAGGACAGATACGCAGTATTTT
-	TRBV19	-	TRBJ1-1	CASSLVDTHTEAFF	TGTGCCAGTAGCCTCGTTGACACCCACACTGAAGCTTTCTTT
-	TRBV10-3	-	TRBJ1-5	CAISETLEGGNQPQHF	TGTGCCATCAGTGAGACTTTAGAGGGCGGCAATCAGCCCCAGCATTTT
-	TRBV2	TRBD1	TRBJ1-1	CASRDRVPDTEAFF	TGTGCCAGCAGAGACAGGGTTCCGGACACTGAAGCTTTCTTT
-	TRBV5-3	TRBD2	TRBJ2-2	CARSLGTTRGPNLAGVNTGELFF	TGTGCCAGAAGCTTGGGGACCACAAGGGGGCCTAATTTAGCGGGAGTGAACACCGGGGAGCTGTTTTTT
-	TRBV5-1	-	TRBJ2-1	CASSTVANYNEQFF	TGCGCCAGCAGCACCGTAGCGAATTACAATGAGCAGTTCTTC
-	TRBV14	TRBD1	TRBJ1-2	CASSQEETPGGGYTF	TGTGCCAGCAGCCAGGAGGAGACCCCAGGGGGCGGCTACACCTTC
-	TRBV6-5	-	TRBJ2-7	CASSYSRDSGYEQYF	TGTGCCAGCAGTTACTCTCGAGATAGCGGCTACGAGCAGTACTTC
-	TRBV7-2	-	TRBJ2-1	CASSLAGQKHNEQFF	TGTGCCAGCAGCTTAGCGGGACAAAAACACAATGAGCAGTTCTTC
-	TRBV24-1	TRBD2	TRBJ2-2	CATSDFGGGVHTGELFF	TGTGCCACCAGTGATTTCGGGGGGGGAGTACACACCGGGGAGCTGTTTTTT
-	TRBV2	TRBD2	TRBJ2-1	CASRSLAPRNEQFF	TGTGCCAGCAGGTCACTAGCGCCTAGGAATGAGCAGTTCTTC
-	TRBV7-2	-	TRBJ1-1	CASSSSGLNTEAFF	TGTGCCAGCAGCTCTAGCGGCCTCAACACTGAAGCTTTCTTT
-	TRBV7-3	TRBD1	TRBJ2-3	CASSLTGDTQYF	TGTGCCAGCAGCTTGACAGGGGATACGCAGTATTTT
-	TRBV3-1/TRBV3-2	TRBD2	TRBJ2-7	CASSPSGRAYEQYF	TGTGCCAGCAGCCCCAGCGGGAGGGCCTACGAGCAGTACTTC
-	TRBV7-2	TRBD1	TRBJ2-7	CASSPDRLSSYEQYF	TGTGCCAGCAGCCCGGACAGGCTAAGCTCCTACGAGCAGTACTTC
-	TRBV7-2	TRBD2	TRBJ2-2	CASSSAGELGGELFF	TGTGCCAGCAGCTCCGCGGGAGAACTTGGTGGGGAGCTGTTTTTT
once	TRBV6-5	TRBD1	TRBJ2-7	CASSYSQGAPYEQYF	TGTGCCAGCAGTTACTCACAGGGGGCTCCCTACGAGCAGTACTTC
-	TRBV20-1	TRBD2	TRBJ2-1	CSASLLAGDYNEQFF	TGCAGTGCTAGTCTTCTAGCGGGAGATTACAATGAGCAGTTCTTC
-	TRBV11-2	-	TRBJ1-1	CASSLAGGTEAFF	TGTGCCAGCAGCTTAGCGGGGGGCACTGAAGCTTTCTTT
-	TRBV28	TRBD1	TRBJ1-4	CASSSQGNGHEKLFF	TGTGCCAGCAGTTCACAGGGGAATGGGCATGAAAAACTGTTTTTT
-	TRBV7-3	-	TRBJ2-6	CASRNTLTGKVGANVLTF	TGTGCCAGCAGAAACACCCTAACAGGAAAGGTTGGCGCCAACGTCCTGACTTTC
-	TRBV19	-	TRBJ1-2	CASSPSGQGYGYTF	TGTGCCAGTAGTCCCTCGGGGCAGGGGTACGGCTACACCTTC
-	TRBV7-2	TRBD2	TRBJ2-7	CASSLGGLAGGYEQYF	TGTGCCAGCAGCTTAGGGGGACTAGCGGGAGGGTACGAGCAGTACTTC
-	TRBV7-2	TRBD2	TRBJ2-7	CASSLRTSGSQYEQYF	TGTGCCAGCAGCTTACGGACTAGCGGGAGTCAATACGAGCAGTACTTC
-	TRBV5-6	-	TRBJ2-7	CASSLDEGYEQYF	TGTGCCAGCAGCTTGGATGAGGGCTACGAGCAGTACTTC
-	TRBV7-2	-	TRBJ2-1	CASSPEVWQGIF	TGTGCCAGCAGCCCAGAAGTTTGGCAGGGGATCTTC
-	TRBV2	TRBD1	TRBJ2-7	CASSSRTGPYEQYF	TGTGCCAGCAGTTCCCGGACAGGGCCCTACGAGCAGTACTTC
-	TRBV10-3	-	TRBJ1-1	CAISPHEETTEAFF	TGTGCCATCAGTCCACACGAGGAGACCACTGAAGCTTTCTTT
-	TRBV4-2	TRBD1	TRBJ1-6	CASSQELPGQGSSPLHF	TGTGCCAGCAGCCAAGAGTTACCGGGACAGGGGAGTTCACCCCTCCACTTT
-	TRBV6-5	-	TRBJ2-5	CASRETGGETQYF	TGTGCCAGCAGAGAGACCGGGGGTGAGACCCAGTACTTC
-	TRBV27	TRBD2	TRBJ2-7	CASTTSGTSYEQYF	TGTGCCAGCACTACTAGCGGGACTTCCTACGAGCAGTACTTC
once	TRBV4-2	-	TRBJ1-4	CASSQDLLDWNEKLFF	TGTGCCAGCAGCCAAGATCTGCTGGACTGGAATGAAAAACTGTTTTTT
-	TRBV7-2	-	TRBJ2-3	CASSYRQVGTDTQYF	TGTGCCAGCAGCTACCGACAGGTGGGCACAGATACGCAGTATTTT
-	TRBV20-1	TRBD2	TRBJ2-7	CSASSGRAPREQYF	TGCAGTGCTAGTAGCGGGAGGGCCCCCCGCGAGCAGTACTTC
-	TRBV19	-	TRBJ2-7	CASSVGGELSYEQYF	TGTGCCAGTAGTGTTGGAGGGGAACTAAGCTACGAGCAGTACTTC
once	TRBV15	-	TRBJ2-7	CATSRDLNSHEQYF	TGTGCCACCAGCAGAGATTTGAACAGCCACGAGCAGTACTTC
-	TRBV24-1	-	TRBJ1-1	CATSDLRWSQGYTEAFF	TGTGCCACCAGTGATTTACGATGGAGCCAGGGGTACACTGAAGCTTTCTTT
-	TRBV11-3	TRBD2	TRBJ2-3	CASSPPSTGGADTQYF	TGTGCCAGCAGCCCACCGTCTACGGGGGGGGCAGATACGCAGTATTTT
-	TRBV7-8	TRBD1	TRBJ2-1	CASSFDRASANEQFF	TGTGCCAGCAGCTTCGACAGGGCTTCGGCCAATGAGCAGTTCTTC